This T cell receptor (beta chain) was profiled in a study of breast tumors, draining lymph nodes, adjacent tissues. Study outcomes and limitations: Luminal-like breast cancer showed significantly greater tumor-nontumor repertoire similarity than basal-like breast cancer did. That most tumor T cells come from lymph nodes remained unproven. Findings are consistent with lymph node origin and intratumoral expansion of most tumor T cells. Tumor TCR diversity was below lymph nodes but above nontumor tissue.

Regarding this clonotype: The antigen remains undetermined.

The germline V and J ends were trimmed by 3 bases and 6 bases, with 10 bases remaining between them. Germline CDR1 reads KGHDR; CDR2 reads SFDVKD. The CDR3 is 13 amino acids. TCRdb re-called the multiplex PCR reads with MiXCR, one entry per CDR3 protein. This table holds 60,000 to 70,000 distinct CDR3 sequences, around three fifths found once. Sequenced material: breast tumor tissue. The clonotype originates from a female donor with breast cancer. Some clones in this sample may be carry-over from other donors' samples. This chain links TRBV24-1 with TRBJ1-2; D not certain. CDR3 bases: TGTGCCACCAGTGATGGGGAAATCAATGGCTACACCTTC. Its protein product is CATSDGEINGYTF.